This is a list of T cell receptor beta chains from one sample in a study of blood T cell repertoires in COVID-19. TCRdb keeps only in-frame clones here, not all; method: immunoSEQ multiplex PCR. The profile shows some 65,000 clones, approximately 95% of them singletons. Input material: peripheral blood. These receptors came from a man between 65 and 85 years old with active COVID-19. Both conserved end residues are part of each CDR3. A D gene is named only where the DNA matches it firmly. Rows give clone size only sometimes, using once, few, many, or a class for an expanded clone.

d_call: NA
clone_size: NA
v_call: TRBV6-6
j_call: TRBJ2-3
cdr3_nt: TGTGCCAGCGCTTTAGGGGCAGATACGCAGTATTTT
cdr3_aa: CASALGADTQYF

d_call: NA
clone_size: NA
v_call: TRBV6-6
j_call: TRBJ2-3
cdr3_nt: TGTGCCAGCAGTTACTCGGCACCGGGGGATACGCAGTATTTT
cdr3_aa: CASSYSAPGDTQYF

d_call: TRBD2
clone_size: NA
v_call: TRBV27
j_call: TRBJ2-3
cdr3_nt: TGTGCCAGCGGTAGCGGGGGGGCTACAGATACGCAGTATTTT
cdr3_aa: CASGSGGATDTQYF

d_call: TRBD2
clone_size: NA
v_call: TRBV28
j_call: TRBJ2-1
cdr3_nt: TGTGCCAGCAGTCCCCGGCGGGGGTGGGACAATGAGCAGTTCTTC
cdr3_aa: CASSPRRGWDNEQFF

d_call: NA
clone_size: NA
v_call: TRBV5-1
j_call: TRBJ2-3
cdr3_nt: TGCGCCAGCATCTCAGGTGTTGGTGCTCCTAACACAGATACGCAGTATTTT
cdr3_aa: CASISGVGAPNTDTQYF

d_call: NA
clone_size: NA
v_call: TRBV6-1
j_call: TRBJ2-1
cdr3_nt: TGTGCCAGCAGTGAGATTGCGGGGCCCTCCTACAATGAGCAGTTCTTC
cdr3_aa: CASSEIAGPSYNEQFF

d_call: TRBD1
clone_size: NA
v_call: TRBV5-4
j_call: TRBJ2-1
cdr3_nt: TGTGCCAGCAGCTTCGGGGGACAGGGGGCGTACAATGAGCAGTTCTTC
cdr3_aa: CASSFGGQGAYNEQFF

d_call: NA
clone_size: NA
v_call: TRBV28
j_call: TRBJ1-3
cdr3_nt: TGTGCCAGCAGTTTTGGAGGGACCTCTGGAAACACCATATATTTT
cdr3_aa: CASSFGGTSGNTIYF

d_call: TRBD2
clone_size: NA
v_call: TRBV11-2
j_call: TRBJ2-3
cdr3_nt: TGTGCCAGCAGCCAATTGCGACTAGCAACAGATACGCAGTATTTT
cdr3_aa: CASSQLRLATDTQYF

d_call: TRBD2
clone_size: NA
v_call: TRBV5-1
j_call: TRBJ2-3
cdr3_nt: TGCGCCAGCAGCTTGGCCGGGACGACTAGCGGTAGCACAGATACGCAGTATTTT
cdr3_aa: CASSLAGTTSGSTDTQYF

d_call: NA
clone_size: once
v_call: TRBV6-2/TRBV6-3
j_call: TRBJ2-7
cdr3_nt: TGTGCCAGCAGCCCACTTTACGAGCAGTACTTC
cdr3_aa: CASSPLYEQYF

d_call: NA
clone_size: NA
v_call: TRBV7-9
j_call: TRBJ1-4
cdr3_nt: TGTGCCAGCAGCTTAGACAGTGAAAAACTGTTTTTT
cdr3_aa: CASSLDSEKLFF

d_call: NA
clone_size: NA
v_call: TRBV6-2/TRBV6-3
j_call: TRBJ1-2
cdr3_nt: TGTGCCAGCAGTTACTCGCCCGGACAGTTTGGCTACACCTTC
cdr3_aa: CASSYSPGQFGYTF

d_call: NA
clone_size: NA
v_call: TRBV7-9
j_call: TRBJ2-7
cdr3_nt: TGTGCCAGCAGCTTAATCACAGGACCCTACGAGCAGTACTTC
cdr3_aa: CASSLITGPYEQYF

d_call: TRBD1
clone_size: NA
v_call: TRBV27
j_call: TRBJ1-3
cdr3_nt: TGTGCCAGCAGTGCAAACAGGGGGCCTGGAAACACCATATATTTT
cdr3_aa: CASSANRGPGNTIYF

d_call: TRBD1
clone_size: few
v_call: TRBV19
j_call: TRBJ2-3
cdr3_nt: TGTGCCAGTAGTGGAGGGACAGGGGAGACTCCAAGCACAGATACGCAGTATTTT
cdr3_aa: CASSGGTGETPSTDTQYF

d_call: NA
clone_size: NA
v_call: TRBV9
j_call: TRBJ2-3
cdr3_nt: TGTGCCAGCAGTTATAGTGACACAGATACGCAGTATTTT
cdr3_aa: CASSYSDTDTQYF

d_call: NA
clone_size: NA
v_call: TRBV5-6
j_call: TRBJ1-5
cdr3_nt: TGTGCCAGCAGCTTGGTGGGGGCACCCAATCAGCCCCAGCATTTT
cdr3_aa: CASSLVGAPNQPQHF

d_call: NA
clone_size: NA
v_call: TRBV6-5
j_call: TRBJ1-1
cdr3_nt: TGTGCCAGCAGTCATCAGGGAACTGAAGCTTTCTTT
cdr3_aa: CASSHQGTEAFF

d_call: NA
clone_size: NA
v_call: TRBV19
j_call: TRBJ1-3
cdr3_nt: TGTGCCAGTAGTACACAGGGCTCTGGAAACACCATATATTTT
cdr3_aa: CASSTQGSGNTIYF

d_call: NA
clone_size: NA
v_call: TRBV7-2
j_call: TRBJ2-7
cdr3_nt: TGTGCCAGCAGCTTAGTACGTGGACTTCGGGGTTCGTCTTCCTACGAGCAGTACTTC
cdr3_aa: CASSLVRGLRGSSSYEQYF

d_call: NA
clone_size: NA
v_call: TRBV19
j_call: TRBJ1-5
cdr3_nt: TGTGCCAGTAGTATAGATCAGGCTGGCAATCAGCCCCAGCATTTT
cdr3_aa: CASSIDQAGNQPQHF

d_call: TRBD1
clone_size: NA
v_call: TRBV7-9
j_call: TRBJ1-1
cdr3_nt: TGTGCCAGCAGCTTTACAGGGGGAGCTTTCTTT
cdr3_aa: CASSFTGGAFF

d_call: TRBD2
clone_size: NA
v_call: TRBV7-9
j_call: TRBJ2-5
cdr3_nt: TGTGCCAGCAGCTTTGCCGGGGGGTTTGAGACCCAGTACTTC
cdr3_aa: CASSFAGGFETQYF

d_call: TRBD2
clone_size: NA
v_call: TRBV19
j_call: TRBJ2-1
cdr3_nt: TGTGCCAGTAGTACACGAGCTAGCGGGGATGAGCAGTTCTTC
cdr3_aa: CASSTRASGDEQFF

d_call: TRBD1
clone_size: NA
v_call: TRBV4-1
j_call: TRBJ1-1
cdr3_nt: TGCGCCAGCAGCCCCACAGGGGGCAGGGGACCCCGGGTTGAAGCTTTCTTT
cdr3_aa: CASSPTGGRGPRVEAFF

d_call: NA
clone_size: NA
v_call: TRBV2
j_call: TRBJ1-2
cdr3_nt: TGTGCCAGCAGAAGGGACACAGCTAACTATGGCTACACCTTC
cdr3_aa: CASRRDTANYGYTF

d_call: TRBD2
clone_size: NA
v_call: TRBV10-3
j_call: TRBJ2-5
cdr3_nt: TGTGCCATCAGTGAATCTAGCGGTGGACCTCAAGAGACCCAGTACTTC
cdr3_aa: CAISESSGGPQETQYF

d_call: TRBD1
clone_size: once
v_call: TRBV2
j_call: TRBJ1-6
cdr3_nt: TGTGCCAGCCGGACAGGGCCAACACCCCTCCACTTT
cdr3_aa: CASRTGPTPLHF

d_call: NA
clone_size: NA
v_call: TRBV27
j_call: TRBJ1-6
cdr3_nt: TGTGCCAGCAGTTCTGACAGGCTAGGTTCACCCCTCCACTTT
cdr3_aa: CASSSDRLGSPLHF

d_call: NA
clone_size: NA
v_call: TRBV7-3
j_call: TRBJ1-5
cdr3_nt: TGTGCCAGCAGTTCAGGGGCTAATCAGCCCCAGCATTTT
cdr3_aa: CASSSGANQPQHF

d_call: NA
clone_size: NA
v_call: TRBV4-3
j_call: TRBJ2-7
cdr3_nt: TGCGCCAGCAGCCAAGGTCCCCAGGGGGGCTACGAGCAGTACTTC
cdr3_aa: CASSQGPQGGYEQYF

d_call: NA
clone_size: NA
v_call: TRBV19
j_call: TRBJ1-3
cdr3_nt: TGTGCCAGTAGTATCGGGCGCCAGCGGGTTAACACCATATATTTT
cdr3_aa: CASSIGRQRVNTIYF

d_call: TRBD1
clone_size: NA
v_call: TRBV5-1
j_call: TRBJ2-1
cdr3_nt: TGCGCCAGCAGCTTCGAAGGGACAGTTGGGGCCTACAATGAGCAGTTCTTC
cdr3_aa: CASSFEGTVGAYNEQFF

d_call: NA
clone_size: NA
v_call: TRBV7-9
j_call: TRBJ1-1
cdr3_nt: TGTGCCAGCAGCTTGCAGGAGAACACTGAAGCTTTCTTT
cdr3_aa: CASSLQENTEAFF

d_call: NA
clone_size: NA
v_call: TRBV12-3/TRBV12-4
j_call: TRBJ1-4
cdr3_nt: TGTGCCAGCAGAAGAGGAGCTAATGAAAAACTGTTTTTT
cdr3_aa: CASRRGANEKLFF

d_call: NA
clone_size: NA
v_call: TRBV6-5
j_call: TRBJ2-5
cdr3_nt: TGTGCCAGCAGGAGGGTTGGGGAGACCCAGTACTTC
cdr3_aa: CASRRVGETQYF

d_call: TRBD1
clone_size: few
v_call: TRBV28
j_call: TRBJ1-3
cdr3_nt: TGTGCCAGCAGTTTGACAGGGGATAGAAACACCATATATTTT
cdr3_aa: CASSLTGDRNTIYF

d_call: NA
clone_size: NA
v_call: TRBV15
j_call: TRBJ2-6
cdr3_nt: TGTGCCACCAGCCCAAGAGGCACCTCTGGGGCCAACGTCCTGACTTTC
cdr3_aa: CATSPRGTSGANVLTF

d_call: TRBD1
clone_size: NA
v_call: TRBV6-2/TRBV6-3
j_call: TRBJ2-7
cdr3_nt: TGTGCCAGCAGTTCAGGACAGGGGATCAACGAGCAGTACTTC
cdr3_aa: CASSSGQGINEQYF

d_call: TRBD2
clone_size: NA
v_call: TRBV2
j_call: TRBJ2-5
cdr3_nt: TGTGCCAGCAGTGAGGCCGCTAGCGGGGGGGCAGAGACCCAGTACTTC
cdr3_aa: CASSEAASGGAETQYF

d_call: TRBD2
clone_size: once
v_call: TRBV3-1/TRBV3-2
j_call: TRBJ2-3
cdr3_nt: TGTGCCAGCAGCCAAGCTAGCGGCAGCACAGATACGCAGTATTTT
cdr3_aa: CASSQASGSTDTQYF

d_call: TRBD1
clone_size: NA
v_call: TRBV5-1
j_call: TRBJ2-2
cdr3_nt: TGCGCCAGCAGCTTGGAGAAGGGGGCGGTATACGGGGAGCTGTTTTTT
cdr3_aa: CASSLEKGAVYGELFF

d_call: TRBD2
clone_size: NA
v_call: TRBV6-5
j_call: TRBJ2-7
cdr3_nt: TGTGCCAGCAGTCGCCAGGGACTAGCGGGGGGCGAGCAGTACTTC
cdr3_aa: CASSRQGLAGGEQYF

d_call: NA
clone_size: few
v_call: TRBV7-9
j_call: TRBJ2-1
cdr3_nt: TGTGCCAGCAGCTCTACCGACATTGGCTCCTACAATGAGCAGTTCTTC
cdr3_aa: CASSSTDIGSYNEQFF

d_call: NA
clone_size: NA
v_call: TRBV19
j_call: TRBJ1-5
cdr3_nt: TGTGCCAGTAAGAACGGGGATAGCAATCAGCCCCAGCATTTT
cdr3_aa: CASKNGDSNQPQHF

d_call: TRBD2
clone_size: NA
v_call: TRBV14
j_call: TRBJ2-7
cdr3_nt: TGTGCCAGCAGCCGCGGGGGGCTCCCCTCCTACGAGCAGTACTTC
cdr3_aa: CASSRGGLPSYEQYF

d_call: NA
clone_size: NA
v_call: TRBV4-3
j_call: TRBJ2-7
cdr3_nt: TGCGCCAGCAGCCAAGATTGGGCCAGGCTTACCTACGAGCAGTACTTC
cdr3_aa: CASSQDWARLTYEQYF

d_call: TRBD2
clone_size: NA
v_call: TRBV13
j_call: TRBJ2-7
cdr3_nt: TGTGCCAGCAGCCGCCGGGGGGTAGTATCCTACGAGCAGTACTTC
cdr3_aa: CASSRRGVVSYEQYF

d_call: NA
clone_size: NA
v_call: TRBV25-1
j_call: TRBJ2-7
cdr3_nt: TGTGCCAGCCCCGTACAGGATACTTCTGCTAACTACGAGCAGTACTTC
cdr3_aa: CASPVQDTSANYEQYF

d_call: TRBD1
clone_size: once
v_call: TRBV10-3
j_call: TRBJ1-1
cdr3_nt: TGTGCCATCTCCCAGACAGGGAGCAACACTGAAGCTTTCTTT
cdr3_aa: CAISQTGSNTEAFF

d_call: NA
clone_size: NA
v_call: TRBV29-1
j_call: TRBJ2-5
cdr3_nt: TGCAGCGTTGAATCCAGGGCACAAGAGACCCAGTACTTC
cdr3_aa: CSVESRAQETQYF

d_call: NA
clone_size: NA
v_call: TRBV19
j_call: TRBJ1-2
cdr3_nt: TGTGCCAGTACAGGGGATCGTGGCTACACCTTC
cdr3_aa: CASTGDRGYTF